Below are 20 T cell receptor beta chains sequenced from a single sample in a study of blood T cell dynamics during melanoma immunotherapy. The data were produced by immunoSEQ multiplex PCR, yet TCRdb's version contains in-frame clones alone and is incomplete. The top ten hold approximately 10% of the sample, which has roughly 30,000 clones, roughly 88% seen once. The time point here: week 3, after first cycle of checkpoint inhibitor. Sequenced here: blood, sampled from a patient treated with checkpoint blockade. Receptor source: a human donor with melanoma.

The chain has TRBV18 and TRBJ2-5, with 13 bases aligning to TRBD2. The ends lost 6 bases at V and 2 bases at J; junction bases unmatched: 6. Germline V CDR1 and CDR2: KGHSH, LQKENI. The CDR3 runs 16 residues. CDR3 sequence reads: CASSRGTSGIQETQYF. The CDR3 nucleotides read TGTGCCAGCTCTCGGGGGACTAGCGGGATTCAAGAGACCCAGTACTTC.

The J gene is TRBJ1-6, the V gene TRBV27; no clear D. The ends were cut back, 7 bases at V and 5 bases at J, with 12 bases in the middle. The germline V gene has CDR1 MNHEY and CDR2 SMNVEV (reference sequence). The CDR3 extends over 14 amino acids. CDR3 nucleotides: TGTGCCAGCACTACCGGCGGTCATAATTCACCCCTCCACTTT. Residues: CASTTGGHNSPLHF.

V is TRBV28 and J is TRBJ1-5, with 9 bases that match TRBD1. The V segment lost 4 bases and the J segment 7 bases; nucleotides outside the gene matches: 11. The CDR3 consists of 16 residues. Germline loops: CDR1 MDHEN, CDR2 SYDVKM. This chain's CDR3 is CASSYAGTGIGQPQHF. Written as DNA, the CDR3 is TGTGCCAGCAGTTACGCCGGGACAGGGATCGGGCAGCCCCAGCATTTT.

This clone was observed a single time. The V and J genes are TRBV5-6 and TRBJ2-3; the match to TRBD1 covers 10 bases. The trim removed 4 bases at V and 0 bases at J, leaving 8 bases unmatched. Germline loops: CDR1 SGHDT, CDR2 YYEEEE. The CDR3 extends over 17 amino acids. The CDR3 DNA sequence: TGTGCCAGCAGCCATACGGGGACAGGGGTTAGCACAGATACGCAGTATTTT. As protein: CASSHTGTGVSTDTQYF.

The CDR3 nucleotides are TGTGCCAGCAGCTTGGTAAACAGGGACGAGCAGTACTTC. Translating gives CASSLVNRDEQYF. The rearrangement uses TRBV5-4 and TRBJ2-7, with D possibly being TRBD1 (6 bases). This CDR3 is built from 13 residues. CDR1 is SGHNT and CDR2 is YYREEE in the germline V gene (reference sequence). Trimming pared 0 bases from V and 5 bases from J, leaving 9 bases between.

The chain recombines TRBV10-3 with TRBJ2-7, with D tentatively TRBD2 (6 bases). This CDR3 is 14 amino acids long. Germline V gene data show CDR1 as ENHRY and CDR2 as SYGVKD. Trimming removed 10 bases at V and 4 bases at J, with 20 bases between. CDR3 DNA: TGTGCCACCGGTAGCCGGAGGGGCCAATACGAGCAGTACTTC. This codes for CATGSRRGQYEQYF.

This sequence joins TRBV11-3 and TRBJ2-3; 11 bases map to TRBD2. The CDR3 has 17 amino acids. The junction had 8 bases not matched to a gene; V was cut back by 5 bases and J by 1 base. Germline-derived CDR1 and CDR2 are SGHNT and YENEEA. The CDR3 region has the DNA TGTGCCAGCAGCCCTAGCGGGGGGTTTTACGGCACAGATACGCAGTATTTT. It codes for CASSPSGGFYGTDTQYF.

The chain employs TRBV6-4 and TRBJ2-3; no definite D call. This CDR3 comprises 13 residues. The ends were cut back, 3 bases at V and 6 bases at J, with 10 bases in the middle. Germline assignment: CDR1 MRHNA and CDR2 SNTAGT. The CDR3 DNA reads TGTGCCAGCAGTGAAAAAGAATCTGATACGCAGTATTTT. Its translation is CASSEKESDTQYF.

The CDR3 DNA reads as TGTGCCAGCAGTTACCGGACGACAGGGGGGAATGCTGAAGCTTTCTTT. Its translation: CASSYRTTGGNAEAFF. The chain is built from TRBV6-5 and TRBJ1-1, with 9 nucleotides matching TRBD1. The J segment lost 6 bases and the V segment lost 2 bases, leaving 10 bases of the junction unmatched. The CDR3 is made up of 16 amino acids. Germline loops: CDR1 MNHEY, CDR2 SVGAGI.

The chain carries TRBV19 and TRBJ2-1; the match to TRBD2 covers 7 bases. Germline-derived CDR1 and CDR2 are LNHDA and SQIVND (reference sequence). The CDR3 covers 17 residues. The J segment lost 0 bases and the V segment lost 4 bases, leaving 9 bases of the junction unmatched. The CDR3 coding sequence is TGTGCCAGTAGTAGCCTACTAGCGAACTTCTCCTACAATGAGCAGTTCTTC. This gives the protein CASSSLLANFSYNEQFF.

This chain joins TRBV14 and TRBJ2-2; D possibly corresponds to TRBD1 (6 bases). Deletions cut 1 base from V and 4 bases from J, with 13 bases between. CDR1 SGHDN and CDR2 FVKESK come from the germline V gene. CDR3 length: 16 residues. CDR3 DNA sequence: TGTGCCAGCAGCCAAGCCCAGGGCAGGGGCACCGGGGAGCTGTTTTTT. Translation gives CASSQAQGRGTGELFF.

The J gene is TRBJ2-5, the V gene TRBV7-8; possibly TRBD1 or TRBD2 for D (5 bases each). Germline loops: CDR1 SGHVS, CDR2 FQNEAQ. This CDR3 is built from 14 residues. Deletions cut 5 bases from V and 1 base from J, with 11 bases between. This chain's CDR3 is CASSLPGTQETQYF. CDR3 sequence (DNA): TGTGCCAGCAGCCTCCCCGGGACCCAAGAGACCCAGTACTTC.

This CDR3 reads CASSPPPQTTAPYEQYF. The DNA of the CDR3 is TGTGCCAGCAGCCCCCCCCCGCAGACTACCGCCCCCTACGAGCAGTACTTC. The V gene is TRBV7-8, the J gene TRBJ2-7; possibly TRBD2 for D (5 bases). The length of the CDR3 is 17 residues. The germline CDR1 and CDR2 sequences are SGHVS and FQNEAQ. V gave up 5 bases and J gave up 2 bases, with 22 bases separating them.

The chain couples TRBV27 to TRBJ2-7; 9 bases align to TRBD2. The V segment lost 5 bases and the J segment 2 bases; nucleotides outside the gene matches: 13. Germline loops: CDR1 MNHEY, CDR2 SMNVEV (reference sequence). The CDR3 consists of 17 residues. The CDR3 DNA is TGTGCCAGCAGTCTGGGTCCCGGGACTAGCTTCGCCTACGAGCAGTACTTC. Its protein product is CASSLGPGTSFAYEQYF.

This sequence joins TRBV12-2 and TRBJ2-7; TRBD1, the D gene given by the table, was not confirmed from the DNA. TRBV12-2 represents a pseudogene. The CDR3 has 15 residues. CDR3 in DNA: TGTGCAAGTCGCCCCCGGGACACCATCTCCTACGAGCAGTACTTC. The encoded protein is CASRPRDTISYEQYF.

This rearrangement joins TRBV7-9 to TRBJ1-5; D is unclear. CDR3 length equals 12 residues. Per germline, CDR1 SEHNR and CDR2 FQNEAQ (reference sequence). The ends were cut back, 1 base at V and 6 bases at J, with 4 bases in the middle. The CDR3 spells CASSLGVQPQHF. Here the CDR3 DNA reads TGTGCCAGCAGCTTAGGTGTTCAGCCCCAGCATTTT.

The chain recombines TRBV6-1 with TRBJ1-2, with 7 bases identical to TRBD1. The CDR3 has 14 amino acids. Germline V gene data show CDR1 as MNHNS and CDR2 as SASEGT. V was pared by 4 bases and J by 2 bases, with 4 bases of the junction left unmatched. This CDR3 is CASSGDSPNYGYTF. CDR3 DNA sequence: TGTGCCAGCAGTGGGGACAGTCCGAACTATGGCTACACCTTC.

This rearrangement joins TRBV30 to TRBJ1-4; 9 positions agree with TRBD1. The germline CDR1 and CDR2 sequences are GTSNPN and SVGIG (reference sequence). This CDR3 is built from 19 residues. The junction had 19 bases not matched to a gene; V was cut back by 0 bases and J by 8 bases. For the CDR3, the DNA is TGTGCCTGGAGTGTCCCACTCCGGGACAGGGTTTCCCGTGGGGAAAAACTGTTTTTT. Translating gives CAWSVPLRDRVSRGEKLFF.

V and J are TRBV28 and TRBJ2-7; TRBD1 aligns across 8 bases. CDR1 is MDHEN, CDR2 SYDVKM, per germline. The CDR3 has 14 residues. V shed 3 bases, J shed 5 bases, and the junction held 6 bases outside the gene matches. For the CDR3, the DNA is TGTGCCAGCAGTTTTAGGACAGGGAGAAACGAGCAGTACTTC. Translating it yields CASSFRTGRNEQYF.

The chain joins TRBV5-6 to TRBJ1-3, with D tentatively TRBD1 (5 bases). The CDR3 totals 17 residues. Trimming removed 0 bases at V and 0 bases at J, with 13 bases between. The germline gives CDR1 SGHDT, CDR2 YYEEEE. CDR3 coding DNA: TGTGCCAGCAGCTTGGCAGACAGCTCCTTCTCTGGAAACACCATATATTTT. Its translation is CASSLADSSFSGNTIYF.